The clone carrying this TCR beta chain showed up just a few times. As every portion of the isolated RNA was reverse transcribed, the sequencing read expressed TCRB transcripts. Only in-frame clones appear in the TCRdb table, and some are missing; sequencing was by immunoSEQ multiplex PCR. The sample holds some 99,000 clones, roughly 40% seen once. V gave up 6 bases and J gave up 3 bases, with 14 bases separating them. This CDR3 region has 14 residues. Germline CDR1 is KGHSH and CDR2 is LQKENI. These data originate in a study of beta chain features in type 1 diabetes. The chain carries TRBV18 and TRBJ2-5; TRBD1 is a possible D gene (6 bases). The clonotype comes from a woman aged 18-35 years in good health. The sample was stem cell memory CD4+ T cells from blood. CDR3 bases: TGTGCCAGCTCCGCAGGGGCGCCTAAAGAGACCCAGTACTTC. As protein: CASSAGAPKETQYF.